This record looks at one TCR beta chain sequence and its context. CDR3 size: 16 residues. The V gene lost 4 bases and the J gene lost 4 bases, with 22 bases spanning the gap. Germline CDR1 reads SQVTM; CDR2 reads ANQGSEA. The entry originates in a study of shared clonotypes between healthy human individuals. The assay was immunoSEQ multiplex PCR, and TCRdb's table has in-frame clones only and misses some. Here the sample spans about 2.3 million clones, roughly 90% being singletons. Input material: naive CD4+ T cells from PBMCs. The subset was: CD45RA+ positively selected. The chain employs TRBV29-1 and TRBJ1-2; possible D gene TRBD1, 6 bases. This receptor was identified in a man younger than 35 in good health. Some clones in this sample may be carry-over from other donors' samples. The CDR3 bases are TGCAGCGTTGGGCGTCTGGGGGGCCGGGGCGGCTATGGCTACACCTTC. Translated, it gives CSVGRLGGRGGYGYTF.